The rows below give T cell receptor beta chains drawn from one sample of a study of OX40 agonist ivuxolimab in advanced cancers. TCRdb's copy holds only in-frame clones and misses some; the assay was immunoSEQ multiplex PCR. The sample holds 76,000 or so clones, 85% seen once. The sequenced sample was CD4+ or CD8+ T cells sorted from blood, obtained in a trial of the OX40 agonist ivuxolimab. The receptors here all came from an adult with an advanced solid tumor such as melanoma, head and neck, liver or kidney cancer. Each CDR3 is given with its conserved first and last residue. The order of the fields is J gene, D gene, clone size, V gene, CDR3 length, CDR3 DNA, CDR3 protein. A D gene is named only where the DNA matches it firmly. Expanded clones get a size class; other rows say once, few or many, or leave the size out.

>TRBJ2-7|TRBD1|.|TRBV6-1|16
TGTGCCAGCAGTGAATATAGGACAGGCCCCTCCTACGAGCAGTACTTC
CASSEYRTGPSYEQYF
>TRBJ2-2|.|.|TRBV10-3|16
TGTGCCATCAGGGGGACACCCGAGGCAGGCGCCGGGGAGCTGTTTTTT
CAIRGTPEAGAGELFF
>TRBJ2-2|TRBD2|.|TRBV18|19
TGTGCCAGCTCACCACCCGGACTAGCGGGGGGGCTCTCAACCGGGGAGCTGTTTTTT
CASSPPGLAGGLSTGELFF
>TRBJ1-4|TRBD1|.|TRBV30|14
TGTGCCTCTCGTCAGGGGGACGTGAATGAAAAACTGTTTTTT
CASRQGDVNEKLFF
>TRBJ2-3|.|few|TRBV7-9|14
TGTGCCAGCAGCAGGACCGGAGACACAGATACGCAGTATTTT
CASSRTGDTDTQYF
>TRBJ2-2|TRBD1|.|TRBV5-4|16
TGTGCCAGCAGAAACGCACAGGGGGCGAACACCGGGGAGCTGTTTTTT
CASRNAQGANTGELFF
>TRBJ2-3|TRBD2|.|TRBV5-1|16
TGCGCCAGCAGCTTGGCTCCTAGCGGGGACGCAGATACGCAGTATTTT
CASSLAPSGDADTQYF
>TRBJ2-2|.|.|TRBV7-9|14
TGTGCCAGCAGCTTCTCTGGGAACACCGGGGAGCTGTTTTTT
CASSFSGNTGELFF
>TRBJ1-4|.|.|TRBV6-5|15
TGTGCCAGCAGGCGGGACCCAGGGGCTAATGAAAAACTGTTTTTT
CASRRDPGANEKLFF
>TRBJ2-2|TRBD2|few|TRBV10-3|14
TGTGCCACCGGGACTAGCGGGAATGCCGGGGAGCTGTTTTTT
CATGTSGNAGELFF
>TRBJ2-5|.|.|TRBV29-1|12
TGCAGCGCCCGGGACGGAAAAGAGACCCAGTACTTC
CSARDGKETQYF
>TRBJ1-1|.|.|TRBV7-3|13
TGTGCCAGCAGCTATGACAGAAACACTGAAGCTTTCTTT
CASSYDRNTEAFF
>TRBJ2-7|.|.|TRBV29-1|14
TGCAGCGTTGGCGGGACCGCGAGCTCCTACGAGCAGTACTTC
CSVGGTASSYEQYF
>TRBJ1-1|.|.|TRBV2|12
TGTGCCAGCAGTCCCATGGGCGTTGAAGCTTTCTTT
CASSPMGVEAFF
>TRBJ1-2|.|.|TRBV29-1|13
TGCAGCGTTTTGGCCGGGGGCGGGTATGGCTACACCTTC
CSVLAGGGYGYTF
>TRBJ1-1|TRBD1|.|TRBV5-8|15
TGTGCCAGCAGCACCGGGAACAGGGGGAACACTGAAGCTTTCTTT
CASSTGNRGNTEAFF